The clone carrying this T cell receptor (beta chain) was seen a single time. Its antigen is unknown. The sample comes from a study of cytomegalovirus exposure and HLA in healthy donors. Findings of the study overall: While the bulk of TCR sequences proved rare, some public TCRs turned up in many donors. Among TCR beta chains, those listed as cytomegalovirus-associated numbered approximately 150.

Here immunoSEQ multiplex PCR was the method, and the copy in TCRdb shows in-frame clones only, minus some. This table has some 160,000 clones, about nine tenths appearing once. V was shortened by 4 bases and J by 8 bases, with 18 bases between the two germline ends. The germline V gene has CDR1 SGHDT and CDR2 YYEEEE. This CDR3 comprises 14 residues. The sequenced sample was PBMCs. The V call is TRBV5-6, the J call TRBJ1-2, with D possibly TRBD1 on 6 matching bases. The sequence came from a man younger than 30 in good health and CMV-seronegative. For the CDR3, the DNA is TGTGCCAGCAGCGCCCTGGGTTCAGGGGAAGGCTACACCTTC. Residues: CASSALGSGEGYTF.